This T cell receptor (beta chain) was identified in a study of cytomegalovirus exposure and HLA in healthy donors (TCRdb year 2017). General notes on the study: According to an earlier analysis of a few hundred of the donors, roughly 180 million T cells yielded roughly 100 million unique TCR beta sequences and approximately 280 Gb of sequence data. Rather than using new phenotypic data, the later analysis identified candidate immune exposures from TCR beta sequences and from how often those sequences occurred across donors. The number of typed donors differed by locus: about 620-630 for A, B, C, DRB1 and DQB1; 500 to 550 for DQA1; fewer than 610 for DPA1; and some 430 for DPB1. A later genetic analysis took genome-wide SNP genotypes for 398 of the 666 donors and used that subset as a discovery cohort. Donor age, sex, ethnicity and CMV serostatus were collected together with the repertoire data. About five DR-DQ haplotypes were treated as single units for association and clustering because of strong linkage in the cohort. High-throughput TCR immunosequencing, statistical association of individual TCRs with disease status, and machine learning were combined to predict cytomegalovirus infection status. To study patterns of TCR occurrence, a later analysis re-analyzed previously published TCR beta repertoires from several hundred donors and added high-resolution HLA genotyping. An early release that covered about 600 HLA-typed donors contained about 300 gigabases of sequencing data and 85 million to 100 million unique TCR sequences. The study aimed to test whether cataloging public T cell receptors could reveal signatures of past pathogen exposure. Every repertoire in the discovery cohort had been generated on one and the same sequencing platform. Class I and class II HLA loci were covered by the typing at four-digit resolution. Using immunosequencing, the study profiled T cell repertoires from about 650 subjects and related those repertoires to cytomegalovirus serostatus. An earlier analysis of 500 to 750 of the donors applied high-throughput TCR beta sequencing to assess whether each TCR beta V gene segment acted as functional or pseudogenic. Among about 360 genotyped donors of the cohort, an average of roughly 240,000 unique TCR beta nucleotide sequences were sequenced per donor, around 20% of them non-productive. The genetic ancestry cluster associated with self-reported Caucasian donors included roughly 84% of the roughly 360 genotyped donors. Along with the roughly 700-subject first cohort, a separate validation cohort of over a hundred different subjects was used.

Libraries were made using the immunoSEQ multiplex PCR assay. For the multiplex PCR, a mixture combining 60 forward primers for TCR Vbeta segments and 13 reverse primers for TCR Jbeta segments was used. Amplification of the CDR3 region of rearranged TCR beta genes was performed with a multiplex PCR assay on genomic DNA. Amplified TCR beta libraries were sequenced as 87-base-pair reads on the Illumina HiSeq System. As for how the authors treated the data: A later analysis counted some 74 million unique TCR beta chains across the roughly 700 repertoires, and 9 million to 14 million of these chains were shared by at least two donors. Raw reads were error-corrected and collapsed into unique sequences by a nearest-neighbor algorithm in which closely related sequences were merged to remove PCR and sequencing errors. V, D and J gene segments were assigned by aligning CDR3 sequences to IMGT reference sequences. For a sequence to be retained, a match of at least six nucleotides to both a V gene segment and a J gene segment was required. Rearrangements were classified as productive when the CDR3 lacked stop codons and remained in frame with V and J, and all other rearrangements were classified as non-productive. Following IMGT convention, CDR3 was defined as the stretch from the second conserved V-encoded cysteine up to the conserved J-encoded phenylalanine. The earlier analysis of 587 of the donors excluded sequences that lacked an unambiguous match to a single V gene segment. In an earlier analysis of a few hundred of the donors, V segments were called functional above 56.7% productive rearrangements and were called segregating when the between-donor standard deviation exceeded 5%. To diagnose cytomegalovirus status from the catalog of TCR beta chain sequences, a statistical classification framework was built. In a later analysis, V and J genes were assigned by comparing TCR nucleotide sequences against IMGT/GENE-DB human TR gene sequences. The TCRdist pipeline was used in a later analysis to assign CDR3 sequences and most-parsimonious VDJ recombination scenarios. In a later analysis, every TCR beta chain was defined by the combination of its CDR3 amino acid sequence and its V-gene family, and reads without a unique V-gene family were dropped. To address suspected cross-contamination and a sequencing artifact, a later analysis removed over 500 highly shared, low-generation-probability nucleotide sequences. For each public chain, a later analysis derived a clonal expansion index from normalized ranks of inferred template counts within each repertoire. Generation probabilities in a later analysis came from a VDJ recombination model fitted to out-of-frame rearrangements, and those results were checked against IGoR. In a later analysis, TCR-TCR, TCR-HLA and TCR-CMV co-occurrence was scored with hypergeometric tests, and a repertoire-size bias correction was applied to TCR pairs. A later analysis estimated false discovery rates by permuting HLA or CMV assignments 20 times. A later analysis grouped co-occurring TCRs with DBSCAN, adding TCRdist sequence similarity when clustering within HLA-allele-positive subsets. Repertoires with fewer than 30,000 or more than 120,000 public chains, plus five repertoires with anomalous nucleotide sharing, were excluded from co-occurrence clustering. Held by TCRdb, this immuneACCESS table contains in-frame sequences only and omits some clones. Under half of the omission traces to an unresolved V gene where checked; the cause of the rest is unknown. V, J and clone size derive from that table, while D and trimming were established from the DNA sequence. This sample has more than 200,000 clones in its table, and about 84% of those were observed once. The top ten hold roughly 1.3% of the sample.

Comment on this clone: What antigen it recognizes has not been identified. It has no much larger one-base neighbor in the sample; base qualities were not kept.

The study at large found these results: Compared with equally common non-associated chains, HLA-associated TCR beta chains in a later analysis were more clonally expanded and had lower generation probabilities. Most TCR sequences were seen in very few donors, while some public TCRs were found in many individuals. Cytomegalovirus status was reported to be diagnosed by the classifier with high specificity and sensitivity in both the original and validation cohorts. Presence/absence analyses assumed roughly uniform sequencing depth across donors, an assumption that may not hold. A cluster of highly shared sequence variants was judged likely to be a technical artifact of the sequencing pipeline. In the study, some 180 TCR beta chains were listed as associated with cytomegalovirus. At a false discovery rate of 0.05, a later analysis linked 15,000 to 20,000 TCR beta sequences to specific HLA alleles. In vitro tests confirmed that a few of the cytomegalovirus-associated TCR beta chains recognize cytomegalovirus antigens. In a later analysis, most CMV-associated TCR beta chains were found to appear HLA-restricted, with HLA associations seemingly driven largely by CMV exposure. In an earlier analysis of approximately 590 of the donors, most TCR beta V segments were observed in productive rearrangements about 87% or about 30% of the time, broadly matching IMGT annotations. Some IMGT-functional V segments, including TRBV6-2 and TRBV6-3, could not be distinguished by the 87-base-pair reads and were therefore excluded. A later analysis found that TCR association rates varied across HLA loci, with DRB1 alleles showing the most associated TCRs and HLA-C alleles the fewest. Linkage disequilibrium might explain the correlated functional status among segregating V segments, but an unknown experimental factor could not be ruled out. In a later analysis, several top co-occurrence clusters were reported to appear linked to parvovirus B19, influenza, CMV and Epstein-Barr virus. V-gene and J-gene trimming of TCR beta chains was associated with a missense DCLRE1C variant in a later genetic analysis, and the association was replicated in an independent cohort. The only immune exposure information available for the cohort was CMV serostatus. Because some donors lacked HLA typing at each locus, the association tests relied only on the typed subset. Some 16 rarely observed V segments, including chromosome 9 orphons, were excluded from the earlier analysis of approximately 500 of the donors because counts were too low. A further reported finding was that TCR beta sequences accurately predicted the HLA-A and HLA-B alleles for most subjects in the first cohort. The authors suggested that the approach could potentially be generalized to other disease states and immunological phenotypes. Compared with the approximately 710-donor mean, donors in an Asian-associated ancestry cluster had fewer N-insertions in productive TCRs, according to a later genetic analysis. Assigning TCR associations to individual alleles was difficult when HLA alleles, especially DR and DQ, strongly co-occurred. Only TCR beta chains were sequenced in this cohort, and the absence of alpha or paired-chain data limited detectable features.

The CDR3 measures 16 amino acids from cysteine to phenylalanine. Kept here is only the CDR3 DNA, which spans 48 bases and is read in frame from base 1. Trimming removed 4 bases from V and 5 bases from J, leaving 19 bases between the germline ends. From a lookup of the germline V gene, CDR1 and CDR2 are SGHTS and YDEGEE. The cohort was made up of 666 healthy bone marrow donors. At the time of sampling, all cohort members were nominally healthy, though unrecorded immune exposures were likely present. CMV serostatus was recorded as positive for some 300 and negative for about 50% of the 666 cohort members, whereas no CMV serostatus was recorded for the donor in question. Each donor provided a peripheral blood sample, and peripheral blood mononuclear cells were used for TCR beta sequencing. Genomic DNA extraction from the blood cell samples was performed with the Qiagen DNeasy Blood Extraction Kit.

This receptor chain uses TRBV5-8 and TRBJ2-1; the D gene is perhaps TRBD2, on 6 matching bases. Source material: PBMCs. The source of this sequence is a human donor in good health. The encoded CDR3 is CASSRKLARLHNEQFF. DNA sequence: TGTGCCAGCAGCAGAAAACTAGCTAGGTTGCACAATGAGCAGTTCTTC. Beyond the CDR3, the reference TRBV5-8 and TRBJ2-1 genes provide the residues; the full variable domain reads: EAGVTQSPTHLIKTRGQQATLRCSPISGHTSVYWYQQALGLGLQFLLWYDEGEERNRGNFPPRFSGRQFPNYSSELNVNALELEDSALYLCASSRKLARLHNEQFFGPGTRLTVL.